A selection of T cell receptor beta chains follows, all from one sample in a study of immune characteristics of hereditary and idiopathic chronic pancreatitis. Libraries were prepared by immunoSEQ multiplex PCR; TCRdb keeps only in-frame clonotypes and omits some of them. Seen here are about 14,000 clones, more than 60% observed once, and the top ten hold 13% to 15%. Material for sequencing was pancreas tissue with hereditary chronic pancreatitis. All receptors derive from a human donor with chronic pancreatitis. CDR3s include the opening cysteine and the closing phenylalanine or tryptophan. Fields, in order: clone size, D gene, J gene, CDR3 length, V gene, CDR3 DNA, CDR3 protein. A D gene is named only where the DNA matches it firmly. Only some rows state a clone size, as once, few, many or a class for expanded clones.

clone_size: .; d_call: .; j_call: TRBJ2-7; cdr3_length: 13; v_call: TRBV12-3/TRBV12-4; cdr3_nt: TGTGCCAGCAGTCCCTCTATAGGCGGCGAGCAGTACTTC; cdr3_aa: CASSPSIGGEQYF
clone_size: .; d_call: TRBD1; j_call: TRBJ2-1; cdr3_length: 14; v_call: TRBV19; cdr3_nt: TGTGCCAGCAGGCCGGGACAGCTTAATAATGAGCAGTTCTTC; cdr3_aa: CASRPGQLNNEQFF
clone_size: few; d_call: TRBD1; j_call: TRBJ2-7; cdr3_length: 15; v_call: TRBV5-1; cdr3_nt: TGCGCCAGCAGCTTAGGACAGGGCTTCTCCTACGAGCAGTACTTC; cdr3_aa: CASSLGQGFSYEQYF
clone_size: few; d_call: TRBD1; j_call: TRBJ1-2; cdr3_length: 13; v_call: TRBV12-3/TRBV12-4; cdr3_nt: TGTGCCAGCAGTCAGACAGGGGTTAGAGGCTACACCTTC; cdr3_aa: CASSQTGVRGYTF
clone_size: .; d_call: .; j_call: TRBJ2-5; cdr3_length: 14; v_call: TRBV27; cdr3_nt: TGTGCCAGCAGTTTGTTACAGGGTATTGAGACCCAGTACTTC; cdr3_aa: CASSLLQGIETQYF
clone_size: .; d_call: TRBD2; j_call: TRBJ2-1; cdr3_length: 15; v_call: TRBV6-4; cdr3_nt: TGTGCCAGCAGTGACTCACTAGCGGGACACAATGAGCAGTTCTTC; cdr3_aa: CASSDSLAGHNEQFF
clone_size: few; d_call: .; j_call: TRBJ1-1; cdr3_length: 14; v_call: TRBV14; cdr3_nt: TGTGCCAGCAGCCGCTCCCCGAGATCACTGGGAGCTTTCTTT; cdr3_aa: CASSRSPRSLGAFF
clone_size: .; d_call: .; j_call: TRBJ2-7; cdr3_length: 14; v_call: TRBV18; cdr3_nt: TGTGCCAGCTCACCACCAGGGGGGGTTTACGAGCAGTACTTC; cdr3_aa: CASSPPGGVYEQYF
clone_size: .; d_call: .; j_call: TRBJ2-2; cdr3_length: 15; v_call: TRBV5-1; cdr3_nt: TGCGCCAGCAGCTTGGGGACAACATACACCGGGGAGCTGTTTTTT; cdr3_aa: CASSLGTTYTGELFF
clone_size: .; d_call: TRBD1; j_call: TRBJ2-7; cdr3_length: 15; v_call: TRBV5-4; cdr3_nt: TGTGCCAGCAGCTCGGGCCCGGGACAGGGCTACGAGCAGTACTTC; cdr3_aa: CASSSGPGQGYEQYF
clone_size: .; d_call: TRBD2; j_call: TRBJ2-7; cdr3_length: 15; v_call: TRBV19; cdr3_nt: TGTGCCAGTAGTATCCCTGGGCGGGAGGCCTACGAGCAGTACTTC; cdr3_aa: CASSIPGREAYEQYF
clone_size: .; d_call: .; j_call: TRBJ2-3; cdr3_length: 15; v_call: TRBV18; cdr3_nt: TGTGCCAGCTCACCGAGGGTACGGGAATCAGATACGCAGTATTTT; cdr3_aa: CASSPRVRESDTQYF
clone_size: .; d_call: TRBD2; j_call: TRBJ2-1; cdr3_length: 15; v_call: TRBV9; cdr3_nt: TGTGCCAGCAGTACCGGGACTAGTCTCTACAATGAGCAGTTCTTC; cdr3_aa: CASSTGTSLYNEQFF
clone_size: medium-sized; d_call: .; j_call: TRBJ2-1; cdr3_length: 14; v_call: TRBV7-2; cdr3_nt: TGTGCCAGCAGCTTAGGGACTTTAAACAATGAGCAGTTCTTC; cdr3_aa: CASSLGTLNNEQFF
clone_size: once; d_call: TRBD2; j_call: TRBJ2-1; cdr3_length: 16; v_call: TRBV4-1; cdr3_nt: TGCGCCAGCAGTGTGGCTAGCGGGACCCTTTACAATGAGCAGTTCTTC; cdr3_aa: CASSVASGTLYNEQFF
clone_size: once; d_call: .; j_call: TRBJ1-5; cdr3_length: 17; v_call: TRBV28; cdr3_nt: TGTGCCAGCAGTATACTGACGAGAGCCGGGTTTAATCAGCCCCAGCATTTT; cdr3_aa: CASSILTRAGFNQPQHF
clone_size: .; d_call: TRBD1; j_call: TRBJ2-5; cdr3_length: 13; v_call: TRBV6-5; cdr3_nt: TGTGCCAGCAGAATAACAGGGGCAGAGACCCAGTACTTC; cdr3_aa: CASRITGAETQYF
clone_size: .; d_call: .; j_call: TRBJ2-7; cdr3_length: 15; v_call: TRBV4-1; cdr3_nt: TGCGCCAGCAGCCAAGATCGAGCAGGGGTCTACGAGCAGTACTTC; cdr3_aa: CASSQDRAGVYEQYF
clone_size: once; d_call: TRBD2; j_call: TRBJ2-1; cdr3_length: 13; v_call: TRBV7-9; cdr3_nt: TGTGCCAGCAGCTCATTACTAGCGAGAGAGGCCTTCTTC; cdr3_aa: CASSSLLAREAFF
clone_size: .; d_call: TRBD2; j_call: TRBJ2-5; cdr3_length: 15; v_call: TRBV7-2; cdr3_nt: TGTGCCAGCAGCCTCCCTTTAGCGGGAGTGGAGACCCAGTACTTC; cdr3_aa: CASSLPLAGVETQYF
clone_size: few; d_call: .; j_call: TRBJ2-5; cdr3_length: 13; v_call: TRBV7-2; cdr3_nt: TGTGCCAGCAGGACAGGAAATGAAGAGACCCAGTACTTC; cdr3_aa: CASRTGNEETQYF
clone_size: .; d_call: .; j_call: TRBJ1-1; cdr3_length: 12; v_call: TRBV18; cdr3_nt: TGTGCCAGCTCACCCTCTAGTCGTGAAGCTTTCTTT; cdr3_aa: CASSPSSREAFF
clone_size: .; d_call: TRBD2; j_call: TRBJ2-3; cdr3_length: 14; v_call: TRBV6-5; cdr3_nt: TGTGCTATTAGGCGGGGGGGGGACACAGATACGCAGTATTTT; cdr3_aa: CAIRRGGDTDTQYF
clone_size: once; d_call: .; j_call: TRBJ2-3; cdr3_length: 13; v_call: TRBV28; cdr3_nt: TGTGCCAGCAGTTCTCTCACTAGATATACGCAGTATTTT; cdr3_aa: CASSSLTRYTQYF
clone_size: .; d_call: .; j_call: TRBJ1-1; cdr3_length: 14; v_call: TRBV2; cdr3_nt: TGTGCCAGCAGTGAACTGGGGGAGGGAGGTGAAGCTTTCTTT; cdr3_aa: CASSELGEGGEAFF
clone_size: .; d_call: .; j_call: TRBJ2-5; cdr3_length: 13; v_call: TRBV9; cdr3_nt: TGTGCCAGCAGCGCTCATGGAAGAGAGACCCAGTACTTC; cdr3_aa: CASSAHGRETQYF
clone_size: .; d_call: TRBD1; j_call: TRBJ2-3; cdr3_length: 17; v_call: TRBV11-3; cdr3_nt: TGTGCCAGCAGCTTCGGCCCCCCCGGGACAGGGAGAGATACGCAGTATTTT; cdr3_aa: CASSFGPPGTGRDTQYF
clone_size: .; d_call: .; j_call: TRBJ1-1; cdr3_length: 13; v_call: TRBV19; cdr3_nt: TGTGACCAGGGGCCATGGGAGAACACTGAAGCTTTCTTT; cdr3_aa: CDQGPWENTEAFF
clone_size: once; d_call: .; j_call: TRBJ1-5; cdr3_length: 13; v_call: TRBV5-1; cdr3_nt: TGCGCCAGCAGCTTGGCAGGCAATCAGCCCCAGCATTTT; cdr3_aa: CASSLAGNQPQHF
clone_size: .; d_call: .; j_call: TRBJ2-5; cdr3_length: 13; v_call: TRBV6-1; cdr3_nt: TGTGCCAGCAGTGAAGCGGCCCAAGAGACCCAGTACTTC; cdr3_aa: CASSEAAQETQYF
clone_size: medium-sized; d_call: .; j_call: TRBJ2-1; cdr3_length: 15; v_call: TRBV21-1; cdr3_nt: TGTGCCAGCAGCAAACTAGCGGGCTCCTACAATGAGCAGTTCTTC; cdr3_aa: CASSKLAGSYNEQFF
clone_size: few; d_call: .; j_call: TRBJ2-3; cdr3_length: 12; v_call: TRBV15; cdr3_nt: TGTGCCACCAGCAGAGTCGAGGATACGCAGTATTTT; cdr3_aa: CATSRVEDTQYF
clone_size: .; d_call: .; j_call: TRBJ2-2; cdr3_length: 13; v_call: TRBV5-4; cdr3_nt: TGTGCCAGCAGCTTTTATTTGGCGCCTGAGCTGTTTTTT; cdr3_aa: CASSFYLAPELFF
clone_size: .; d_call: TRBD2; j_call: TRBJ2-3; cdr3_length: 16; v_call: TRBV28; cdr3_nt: TGTGCCAGCAGTTTATCTTGGCGGGAGTCCACAGATACGCAGTATTTT; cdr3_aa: CASSLSWRESTDTQYF
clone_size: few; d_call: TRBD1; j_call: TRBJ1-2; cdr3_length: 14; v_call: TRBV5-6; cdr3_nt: TGTGCCAGCAGCTTACAGACAGGGGGTGATGGCTACACCTTC; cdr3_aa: CASSLQTGGDGYTF
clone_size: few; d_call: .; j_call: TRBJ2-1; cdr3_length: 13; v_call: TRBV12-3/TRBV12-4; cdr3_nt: TGTGCCAGCATTCCTGGGACGAGCGATGAGCAGTTCTTC; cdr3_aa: CASIPGTSDEQFF
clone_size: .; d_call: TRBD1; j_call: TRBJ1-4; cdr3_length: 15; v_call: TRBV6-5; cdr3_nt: TGTGCCAGCGGGAGGACAGGGTCGGATAATGAAAAACTGTTTTTT; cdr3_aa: CASGRTGSDNEKLFF
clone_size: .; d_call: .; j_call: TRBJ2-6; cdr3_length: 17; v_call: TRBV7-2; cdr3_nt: TGTGCCAGCAGCTTAGCCGGCAGCGCCTCTGGGGCCAACGTCCTGACTTTC; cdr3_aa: CASSLAGSASGANVLTF
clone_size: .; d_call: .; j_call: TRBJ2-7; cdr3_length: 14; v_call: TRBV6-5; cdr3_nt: TGTGCCAGCAGACACCGGGAACCGTCTACGTTGTGGTACTTC; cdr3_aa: CASRHREPSTLWYF
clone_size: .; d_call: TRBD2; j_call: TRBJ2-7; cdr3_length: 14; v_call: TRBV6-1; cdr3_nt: TGTGCCAGCAGTGAGGGGGGGACCTCCTACGAGCAGTACTTC; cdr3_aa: CASSEGGTSYEQYF
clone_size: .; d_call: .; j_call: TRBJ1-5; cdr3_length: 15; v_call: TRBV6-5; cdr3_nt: TGTGCCAGCAGTTACTCGAGGCAGGGGAATCAGCCCCAGCATTTT; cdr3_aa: CASSYSRQGNQPQHF
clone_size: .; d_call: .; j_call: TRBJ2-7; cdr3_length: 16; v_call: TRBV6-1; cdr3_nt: TGTGCCAGCAGTGCAGACGGGACGCACCCCTCCTACGAGCAGTACTTC; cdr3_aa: CASSADGTHPSYEQYF
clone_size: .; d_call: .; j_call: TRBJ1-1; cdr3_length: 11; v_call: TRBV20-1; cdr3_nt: TGCAGCGCAGCCAAGAACACTGAAGCCTTCTTT; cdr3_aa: CSAAKNTEAFF
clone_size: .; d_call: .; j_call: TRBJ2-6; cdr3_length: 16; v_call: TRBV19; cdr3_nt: TGTGCCAGTAGTATAATGGAGGGGAGTGGGGCCAACGTCCTGACTTTC; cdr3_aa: CASSIMEGSGANVLTF
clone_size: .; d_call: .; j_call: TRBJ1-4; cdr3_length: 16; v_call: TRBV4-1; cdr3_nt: TGCGCCAGCAGCCATAATCGCGGGGCAACTAATGAAAAACTGTTTTTT; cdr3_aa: CASSHNRGATNEKLFF
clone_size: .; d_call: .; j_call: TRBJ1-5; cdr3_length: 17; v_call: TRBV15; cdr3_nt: TGTGCCACCAGCAGAGATCGAGGCAGGGGCGGCAATCAGCCCCAGCATTTT; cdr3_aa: CATSRDRGRGGNQPQHF
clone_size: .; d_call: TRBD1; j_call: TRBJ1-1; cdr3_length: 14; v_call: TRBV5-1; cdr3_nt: TGCGCCAGCAGCTCCCAGACAGGGAGCACTGAAGCTTTCTTT; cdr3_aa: CASSSQTGSTEAFF
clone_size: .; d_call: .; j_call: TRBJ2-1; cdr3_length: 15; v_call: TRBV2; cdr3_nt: TGTGCCAGCAGTAGGGACTTGGGGAGAGGCCATGAGCAGTTCTTC; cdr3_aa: CASSRDLGRGHEQFF
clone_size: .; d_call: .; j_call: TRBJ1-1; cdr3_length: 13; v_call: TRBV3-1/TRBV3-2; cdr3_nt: TGTGCCAGCAGCCTGGGCCCGAAGACTGAAGCTTTCTTT; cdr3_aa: CASSLGPKTEAFF
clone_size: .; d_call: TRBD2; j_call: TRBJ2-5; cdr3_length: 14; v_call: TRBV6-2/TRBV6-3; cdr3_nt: TGTGCCAGCAGTTCGGCCCAGGGAGGGGAGACCCAGTACTTC; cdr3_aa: CASSSAQGGETQYF
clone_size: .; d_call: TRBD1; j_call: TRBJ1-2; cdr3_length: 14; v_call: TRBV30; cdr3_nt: TGTGCCGCCCCCCAGGGGGAGAGTAACTATGGCTACACCTTC; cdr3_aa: CAAPQGESNYGYTF
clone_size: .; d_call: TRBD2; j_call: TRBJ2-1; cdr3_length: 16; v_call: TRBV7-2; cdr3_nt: TGTGCCAGCAGCATAACCGGGACTAGCGGTTACAATGAGCAGTTCTTC; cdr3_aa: CASSITGTSGYNEQFF